Listed below are T cell receptor beta chains from one sample, sequenced in a study of neoadjuvant nivolumab and ipilimumab in lung cancer. Some clones are missing from TCRdb's copy, which holds only in-frame ones; the method was immunoSEQ multiplex PCR. Here the sample spans more than 8,000 clones, around 81% being singletons. This sample comprised peripheral blood, obtained before neoadjuvant nivolumab, alone or with ipilimumab. The receptors come from an adult with non-small cell lung cancer. Both conserved end residues are part of each CDR3. The D gene is left open where the match is weak. Clone size is shown for a subset of rows, as once, few, many or a class of expanded clone.

TGTGCCAGCAGCCGGGAGGCAGGGAGCTACGAGCAGTACTTC,CASSREAGSYEQYF,TRBV2,few,TRBD2,TRBJ2-7
TGTGCCAGCAGCGTACGACAGGGGGGCACAGATACGCAGTATTTT,CASSVRQGGTDTQYF,TRBV9,.,TRBD1,TRBJ2-3
TGTGCCAGCAGTTTAACAGCCATGAACACTGAAGCTTTCTTT,CASSLTAMNTEAFF,TRBV27,once,.,TRBJ1-1
TGTGCCAGCAGCTTTATCCGCAGGGGAGAAGAGACCCAGTACTTC,CASSFIRRGEETQYF,TRBV7-9,.,.,TRBJ2-5
TGTGCCAGCAGCCAGTTTCCGGGACAGAACTATGGCTACACCTTC,CASSQFPGQNYGYTF,TRBV14,.,TRBD1,TRBJ1-2
TGCGCCAGCAGTGAAGGCCTCAAGGGGAACATTCAGTACTTC,CASSEGLKGNIQYF,TRBV10-2,.,.,TRBJ2-4
TGCAGCGTTGACAGGGGAGGACATGGCTACACCTTC,CSVDRGGHGYTF,TRBV29-1,few,.,TRBJ1-2
TGTGCCAGCAGCTTGATGGGGGTGAGCTATGGCTACACCTTC,CASSLMGVSYGYTF,TRBV5-6,.,.,TRBJ1-2
TGTGCCAGCAGTGAGGGCATGGGCCCCACTAACTATGGCTACACCTTC,CASSEGMGPTNYGYTF,TRBV6-1,.,.,TRBJ1-2
TGTGCCAGCAGTTTCCGGGACACCGGAGGCTACACCTTC,CASSFRDTGGYTF,TRBV27,few,.,TRBJ1-2
TGTGCCAGCAGCTTAGAAGGCGGATCTGGGGCCAACGTCCTGACTTTC,CASSLEGGSGANVLTF,TRBV11-2,.,.,TRBJ2-6
TGTGCCAGCAGTCCCCGACAGGGGGCGTACACTGAAGCTTTCTTT,CASSPRQGAYTEAFF,TRBV27,few,TRBD1,TRBJ1-1
TGTGCCTGTGGACAGGGTAGGGATCAGCCCCAGCATTTT,CACGQGRDQPQHF,TRBV19,.,TRBD1,TRBJ1-5
TGTGCCAGCAGTGAAGGAGGGTCCCATCGCCCCCTCCTGCCCCTCTCCTACGAGCAGTACTTC,CASSEGGSHRPLLPLSYEQYF,TRBV6-1,.,.,TRBJ2-7
TGTGCCAGCAGCCGGGACCCACTTAGCAACCAAAACATTCAGTACTTC,CASSRDPLSNQNIQYF,TRBV9,.,.,TRBJ2-4
TGCGCCAGCAGCGTACAGGGTAGCACCGGGGAGCTGTTTTTT,CASSVQGSTGELFF,TRBV5-1,.,.,TRBJ2-2
TGTGCCAGCAGTCTTTTGACCCCCGGACAGGGCTACGAGCAGTACTTC,CASSLLTPGQGYEQYF,TRBV6-6,.,TRBD1,TRBJ2-7
TGCGCCAGCAGCCTGATTGGACACTTAAGTGGAAACACCATATATTTT,CASSLIGHLSGNTIYF,TRBV5-1,once,.,TRBJ1-3
TGTGCCAGCAGCTCCCGTGCGGGAGGAGGGGGGCGAGCTTTCTTT,CASSSRAGGGGRAFF,TRBV5-4,.,.,TRBJ1-1
TGTGCCAGCAAACGGATTCGGGTTGCCCAGGAGACCCAGTACTTC,CASKRIRVAQETQYF,TRBV7-9,.,.,TRBJ2-5
TGTGCCAGCAGTTACTCGATCTTGGGGGTTGAAAAACTGTTTTTT,CASSYSILGVEKLFF,TRBV6-5,.,.,TRBJ1-4
TGTGCCAGCAAGAGACTAGCGGGAGAAGAGACCCAGTACTTC,CASKRLAGEETQYF,TRBV2,.,TRBD2,TRBJ2-5
TGTGCCAGCAGCGTAGAACAGGGGCATAACACCGGGGAGCTGTTTTTT,CASSVEQGHNTGELFF,TRBV9,.,TRBD1,TRBJ2-2
TGTGCCAGCAGCTTCCCCGGCGCTGAAGCTTTCTTT,CASSFPGAEAFF,TRBV7-2,.,.,TRBJ1-1
TGTGCCAGCAGCTTTACTAGCAACACCCACGAGCAGTACTTC,CASSFTSNTHEQYF,TRBV7-2,.,.,TRBJ2-7
TGCGCCAGCAGCCAAGAAGCGTGGCCGTCTGGAAACACCATATATTTT,CASSQEAWPSGNTIYF,TRBV4-1,.,.,TRBJ1-3
TGTGCCAGCAGTTTGCGGGGGGAGGGCACTGAAGCTTTCTTT,CASSLRGEGTEAFF,TRBV28,.,.,TRBJ1-1
TGTGCCAGCACCGACCAGGCAGGGGGGACGAACGAGCAGTACTTC,CASTDQAGGTNEQYF,TRBV6-4,.,.,TRBJ2-7
TGTGCCAGCAGCGGGGGACTAGCGGGAGAGACCCAGTACTTC,CASSGGLAGETQYF,TRBV9,once,TRBD2,TRBJ2-5
TGTGCCAGCAGCTTTAGCGGGAGCTCCTACAATGAGCAGTTCTTC,CASSFSGSSYNEQFF,TRBV11-2,.,TRBD2,TRBJ2-1
TGTGCCAGCAGCTTAACAGACGCTGAGACCCAGTACTTC,CASSLTDAETQYF,TRBV7-9,.,.,TRBJ2-5
TGTGCCAGCAGCGTGAAAGCGGGAGGTGGGTCAGATACGCAGTATTTT,CASSVKAGGGSDTQYF,TRBV9,.,TRBD2,TRBJ2-3
TGTGCCAGCAGCGTAGATCAGTGGGAGGGGACCTACAATGAGCAGTTCTTC,CASSVDQWEGTYNEQFF,TRBV9,once,TRBD2,TRBJ2-1
TGTGCCAGCAGTTTAAGCGGGAACACAGATACGCAGTATTTT,CASSLSGNTDTQYF,TRBV6-5,few,TRBD2,TRBJ2-3
TGCGCCAGCAGCCTCCCCCGGGGGGTTGGAAACACCATATATTTT,CASSLPRGVGNTIYF,TRBV4-1,.,.,TRBJ1-3
TGTGCCAGCAGCCCGGACCTTCCTACAATAGCTTTCTTT,CASSPDLPTIAFF,TRBV5-4,few,.,TRBJ1-1
TGCGCCAGCTCCTCGGGGTATGCAGAAGAGACCCAGTACTTC,CASSSGYAEETQYF,TRBV5-1,.,.,TRBJ2-5
TGTGCCAGCAGTGAAGGGACAGGAAGGCTGAGGGAGCAGTACTTC,CASSEGTGRLREQYF,TRBV6-1,.,TRBD1,TRBJ2-5
TGCGCCAGCAGCTCCAGGGGTGGGACTGAAGCTTTCTTT,CASSSRGGTEAFF,TRBV5-1,few,.,TRBJ1-1
TGTGCCAGCAGCACGTCTACCGGGACGGATTATGGCTACACCTTC,CASSTSTGTDYGYTF,TRBV7-9,.,.,TRBJ1-2
TGTGCCAGCAGCCCCCCTCCAGGGCAGTCGGCTTTCTTT,CASSPPPGQSAFF,TRBV28,.,.,TRBJ1-1
TGTGCCAGCGGGCGGGAGGCCAGGACCGGGGAGCTGTTTTTT,CASGREARTGELFF,TRBV28,.,TRBD2,TRBJ2-2
TGTGCCAGCAGCCAAGACGGGATGGGCTACTATGGCTACACCTTC,CASSQDGMGYYGYTF,TRBV14,few,.,TRBJ1-2
TGTGCCAGCAGCCCCGACGGAAACAATGAGCAGTTCTTC,CASSPDGNNEQFF,TRBV7-3,.,.,TRBJ2-1
TGTGCCAGCAGCAAAGTAACGTGTTCCTACGAGCAGTACTTC,CASSKVTCSYEQYF,TRBV21-1,.,.,TRBJ2-7
TGTGCCAGCAGTTCGGGACTACCCCACGAGCAGTACTTC,CASSSGLPHEQYF,TRBV28,.,TRBD2,TRBJ2-7
TGTGCCAGCAAATCACTAGCGAACTACCAAGAGACCCAGTACTTC,CASKSLANYQETQYF,TRBV2,once,TRBD2,TRBJ2-5
TGCGCCAGCGGACCTCTAGATACGCAGTATTTT,CASGPLDTQYF,TRBV5-1,.,.,TRBJ2-3
TGTGCCAGCAGCGTAGGTGGAGGGCGCAATCAGCCCCAGCATTTT,CASSVGGGRNQPQHF,TRBV9,.,.,TRBJ1-5
TGTGCCTGGTCGAGGGACGTGAACACTGAAGCTTTCTTT,CAWSRDVNTEAFF,TRBV28,once,.,TRBJ1-1
TGTGCCAGCAGTCTGCACTCCGGGGAGCTGTTTTTT,CASSLHSGELFF,TRBV6-6,.,.,TRBJ2-2
TGCGCCAGCAGCTTGGACCCGAGCTCCTACGAGCAGTACTTC,CASSLDPSSYEQYF,TRBV5-1,.,.,TRBJ2-7
TGTGCCAGCAGCCTTGTAGGGTCCGACACCGGGGAGCTGTTTTTT,CASSLVGSDTGELFF,TRBV5-5,.,.,TRBJ2-2
TGCGCCAGCAGTGAAAGGGGGGTCTACGAGCAGTACTTC,CASSERGVYEQYF,TRBV10-2,.,.,TRBJ2-7
TGTGCCAGCAGCCCAGACAGGGTTCCCTACGAGCAGTACTTC,CASSPDRVPYEQYF,TRBV7-9,.,TRBD1,TRBJ2-7